These T cell receptor beta chains were read from a single sample in a study of identical twins. TCRdb reanalysed the 5' RACE reads using MiXCR and keeps one entry per CDR3 protein. The top ten hold more than 0.8% of the sample, which has around 510,000 distinct CDR3 sequences, roughly 13% seen once. The sample was also reused in another study, on yellow fever vaccine responses in identical twins.

Sequencing input: CD4+ T cells sorted from blood. These receptors were obtained from a woman under 30 in good health. Each CDR3 is given with its conserved first and last residue. The order of the fields is J gene, clone size, V gene, CDR3 protein. Where a row states a size, it is once, few, many or the class of an expanded clone; other rows omit it.

J: TRBJ1-3
size: -
V: TRBV5-1
CDR3: CASSLSGHGNTIYF

J: TRBJ2-5
size: -
V: TRBV20-1
CDR3: CSAPVGETQYF

J: TRBJ2-1
size: many
V: TRBV28
CDR3: CASSLLESQFF

J: TRBJ2-3
size: few
V: TRBV9
CDR3: CASSRLQLAPTDTQYF

J: TRBJ2-1
size: many
V: TRBV29-1
CDR3: CSVDTPKGSYNEQFF

J: TRBJ2-1
size: -
V: TRBV2
CDR3: CASSADRGGNEQFF

J: TRBJ2-7
size: -
V: TRBV20-1
CDR3: CSARDPWTSPSIAEQYF

J: TRBJ2-1
size: -
V: TRBV7-9
CDR3: CASSLETRKTRNEQFF

J: TRBJ2-1
size: -
V: TRBV21-1
CDR3: CASSTGLANNNEQFF

J: TRBJ2-3
size: few
V: TRBV20-1
CDR3: CSARDAGAPDTQYF

J: TRBJ2-1
size: few
V: TRBV7-2
CDR3: CATIVDLSYNEQFF

J: TRBJ2-7
size: many
V: TRBV29-1
CDR3: CSVVLDVLEPYEQYF

J: TRBJ1-5
size: -
V: TRBV7-9
CDR3: CASSLAGGGADNQPQHF

J: TRBJ2-7
size: -
V: TRBV10-3
CDR3: CAIMEPGQVSYEQYF

J: TRBJ2-1
size: few
V: TRBV5-4
CDR3: CASSSRDVRDEQFF

J: TRBJ2-6
size: few
V: TRBV6-2/TRBV6-3
CDR3: CASRRGQSNVLTF

J: TRBJ2-1
size: -
V: TRBV6-2/TRBV6-3
CDR3: CASPTRAGDVFF

J: TRBJ2-4
size: few
V: TRBV28
CDR3: CASSPDRDLKNIQYF

J: TRBJ2-5
size: -
V: TRBV5-1
CDR3: CASSGTGGKETQYF

J: TRBJ1-1
size: -
V: TRBV5-1
CDR3: CASSSGGDTEAFF

J: TRBJ2-1
size: -
V: TRBV12-3/TRBV12-4
CDR3: CASSWGQYNEQFF

J: TRBJ2-5
size: few
V: TRBV24-1
CDR3: CATSAPGVETQYF

J: TRBJ2-7
size: few
V: TRBV7-9
CDR3: CASSLDSRGPYEQYF

J: TRBJ2-3
size: -
V: TRBV20-1
CDR3: CSATSASGDRTDTQYF

J: TRBJ2-5
size: -
V: TRBV29-1
CDR3: CSGGEETQYF

J: TRBJ2-5
size: many
V: TRBV5-1
CDR3: CASSLPVLETQYF

J: TRBJ2-2
size: -
V: TRBV15
CDR3: CATSSDYRRGNGELFF

J: TRBJ2-1
size: -
V: TRBV20-1
CDR3: CSARRESSYNEQFF

J: TRBJ2-3
size: many
V: TRBV7-8
CDR3: CASSTSHTQYF

J: TRBJ2-7
size: once
V: TRBV6-1
CDR3: CASSMDRGGRQYF

J: TRBJ2-2
size: few
V: TRBV7-2
CDR3: CASSSRVNTGELFF